The present TCR beta chain was sequenced within a study of cytomegalovirus exposure and HLA in healthy donors. CDR3 length: 16 residues. The V gene end was trimmed by 5 bases and the J gene end by 6 bases; junction bases not matched to a gene: 13. Per the germline V gene, CDR1 is LNHDA and CDR2 is SQIVND (reference sequence). It was with 60 Vbeta and 13 Jbeta primers that the PCR ran. The protocol was immunoSEQ multiplex PCR, while the TCRdb copy is restricted to in-frame clones and leaves out a portion. The sample has about 150,000 clones, approximately 81% seen once. Study-wide results and caveats: Later on, an analysis showed TCR association rates differing by HLA locus, with DRB1 the most and HLA-C the fewest. Within a later analysis, the majority of CMV-associated TCR beta chains appeared HLA-restricted. A missense DCLRE1C variant was associated with V- and J-gene trimming of TCR beta chains in a later analysis, and an independent cohort replicated the association.

Note on this clone: Its antigen is undetermined.

The source is a woman aged 18-30 years in good health and CMV-seronegative. The chain recombines TRBV19 with TRBJ2-1; 7 nucleotides agree with TRBD2. Sequencing was performed on PBMCs. CDR3 bases: TGTGCCAGTAGTGAGGGACTATTGCGGGGCCTCAATGAGCAGTTCTTC. Residues: CASSEGLLRGLNEQFF.